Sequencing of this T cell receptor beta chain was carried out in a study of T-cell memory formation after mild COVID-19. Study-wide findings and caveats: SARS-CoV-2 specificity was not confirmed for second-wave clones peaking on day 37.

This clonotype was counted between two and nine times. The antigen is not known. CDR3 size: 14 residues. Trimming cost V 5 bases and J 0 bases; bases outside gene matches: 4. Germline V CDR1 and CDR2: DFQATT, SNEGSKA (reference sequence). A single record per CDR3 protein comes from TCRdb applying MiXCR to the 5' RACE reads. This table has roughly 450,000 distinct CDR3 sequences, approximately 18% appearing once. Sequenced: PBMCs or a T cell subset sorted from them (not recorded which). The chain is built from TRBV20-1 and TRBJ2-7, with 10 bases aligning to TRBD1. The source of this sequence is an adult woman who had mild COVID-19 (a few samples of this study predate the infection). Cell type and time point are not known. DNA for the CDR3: TGCAGTGCTCGGACAGGGGGGTTCTCCTACGAGCAGTACTTC. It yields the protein CSARTGGFSYEQYF.